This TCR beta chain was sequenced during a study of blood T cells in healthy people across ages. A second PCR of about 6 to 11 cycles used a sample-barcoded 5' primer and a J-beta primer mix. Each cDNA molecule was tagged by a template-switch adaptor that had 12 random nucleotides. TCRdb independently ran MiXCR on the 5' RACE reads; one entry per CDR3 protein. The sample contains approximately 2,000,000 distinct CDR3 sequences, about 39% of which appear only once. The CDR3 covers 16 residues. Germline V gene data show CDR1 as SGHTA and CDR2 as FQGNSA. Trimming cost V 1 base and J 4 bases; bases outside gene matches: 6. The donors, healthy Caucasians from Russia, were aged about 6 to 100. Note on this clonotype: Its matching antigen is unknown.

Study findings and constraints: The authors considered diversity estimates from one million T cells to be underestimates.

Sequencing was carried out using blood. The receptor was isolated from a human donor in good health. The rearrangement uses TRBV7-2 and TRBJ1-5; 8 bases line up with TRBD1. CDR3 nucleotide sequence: TGTGCCAGCAGCTTAGTGGGGAGACAGGGGAATCAGCCCCAGCATTTT. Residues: CASSLVGRQGNQPQHF.